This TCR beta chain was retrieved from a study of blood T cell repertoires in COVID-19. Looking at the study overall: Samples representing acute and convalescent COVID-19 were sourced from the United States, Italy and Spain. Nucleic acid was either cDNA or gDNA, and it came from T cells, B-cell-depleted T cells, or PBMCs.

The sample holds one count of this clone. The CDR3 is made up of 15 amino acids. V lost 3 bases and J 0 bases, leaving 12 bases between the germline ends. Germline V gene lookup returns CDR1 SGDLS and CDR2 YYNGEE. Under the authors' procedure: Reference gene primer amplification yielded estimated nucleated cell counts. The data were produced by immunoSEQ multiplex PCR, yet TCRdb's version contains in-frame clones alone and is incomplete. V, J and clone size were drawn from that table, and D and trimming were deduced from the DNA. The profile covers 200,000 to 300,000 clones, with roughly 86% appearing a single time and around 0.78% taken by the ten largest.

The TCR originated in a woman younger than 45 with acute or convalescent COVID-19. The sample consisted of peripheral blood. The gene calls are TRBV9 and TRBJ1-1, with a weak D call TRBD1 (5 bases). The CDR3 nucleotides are TGTGCCAGCAGCGCGGGACGGGGGATGAACACTGAAGCTTTCTTT. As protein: CASSAGRGMNTEAFF.